What follows are 17 T cell receptor beta chains derived from one specimen sequenced in a study of shared clonotypes between healthy human individuals. The table came from immunoSEQ multiplex PCR; TCRdb's copy has only in-frame clones and leaves some out. This sample yields roughly 2.2 million clones, of which under 95% are seen a single time; more than 0.35% belongs to the top ten. The sequenced sample was naive CD4+ T cells from PBMCs. Documented subset: CD45RA+ positively selected. These receptors all stem from a man aged 18 to 35 in good health. Some clones in this sample may be carry-over from other donors' samples.

The DNA for the CDR3 is TGTGCCACCAGCACAACCTGGACTAGCGGGAGTCCTGAGCAGTTCTTC. Its protein product is CATSTTWTSGSPEQFF. V usage is TRBV15 and J usage is TRBJ2-1, with 13 bases matching TRBD2. The trim removed 4 bases at V and 9 bases at J, leaving 9 bases unmatched. Germline V gene data show CDR1 as LNHNV and CDR2 as YYDKDF (reference sequence). CDR3 length equals 16 residues.

This chain links TRBV11-2 with TRBJ2-5; 9 nucleotides match TRBD2. The assigned J gene may be wrong: the sequence end matches TRBJ2-7 better. The CDR3 has 15 residues. Looked up from germline, CDR1 is SGHAT and CDR2 is FQNNGV. DNA of the CDR3: TGTGCCAGCAGCTTCTCCGGACTAGCGAACAACGAGCAGTACTTC. This codes for CASSFSGLANNEQYF.

V and J are TRBV28 and TRBJ2-4; 10 nucleotides align to TRBD1. V lost 5 bases, J lost 7 bases, and 5 bases stayed unmatched. Per the germline V gene, CDR1 is MDHEN and CDR2 is SYDVKM. The CDR3 is 14 amino acids. CDR3 sequence (DNA): TGTGCCAGCAGTGCTGACAGGGGGCTGAACATTCAGTACTTC. Amino acid sequence: CASSADRGLNIQYF. Full variable domain (remainder filled in from reference TRBV28 and TRBJ2-4): DVKVTQSSRYLVKRTGEKVFLECVQDMDHENMFWYRQDPGLGLRLIYFSYDVKMKEKGDIPEGYSVSREKKERFSLILESASTNQTSMYLCASSADRGLNIQYFGAGTRLSVL.

The chain couples TRBV5-1 to TRBJ2-3; D is undetermined. The CDR3 contains 15 residues. Trimming shortened V by 4 bases and J by 3 bases, and 15 bases separated the two germline ends. Germline CDR1 and CDR2: SGHRS and YFSETQ. The CDR3: CASSHTPPETDTQYF. CDR3 coding DNA: TGCGCCAGCAGCCATACGCCCCCAGAGACAGATACGCAGTATTTT.

This sequence joins TRBV5-1 and TRBJ2-3; D is possibly TRBD1 or TRBD2 (5 bases each). The CDR3 runs 16 residues. Germline V CDR1 and CDR2: SGHRS, YFSETQ. The V gene lost 4 bases and the J gene lost 1 base, with 16 bases spanning the gap. The CDR3 protein is CASSQTSWGRTDTQYF. In DNA, the CDR3 is TGCGCCAGCAGCCAAACGTCGTGGGGACGCACAGATACGCAGTATTTT.

This chain links TRBV5-1 with TRBJ2-3; 8 bases are shared with TRBD2. Germline values: CDR1 SGHRS, CDR2 YFSETQ. The CDR3 runs to 18 residues. V trimming: 3 bases; J trimming: 6 bases; junction bases outside the gene matches: 18. The CDR3 DNA follows: TGCGCCAGCAGCTCCCAGCCCCTCCCAGCGGGAGTCCAGGATACGCAGTATTTT. Translated: CASSSQPLPAGVQDTQYF.

This clone was counted a single time. J is TRBJ1-1 and V is TRBV9; 10 bases are a match to TRBD1. The ends lost 4 bases at V and 11 bases at J; junction bases unmatched: 8. The CDR3 extends over 13 amino acids. Germline lookup yields CDR1 SGDLS and CDR2 YYNGEE. The chain's CDR3 is CASSPRQGAEAFF. As DNA, the CDR3 is TGTGCCAGCAGCCCCCGACAGGGGGCAGAGGCTTTCTTT.

The V call is TRBV9, the J call TRBJ1-4, with 8 bases lining up with TRBD1. The V and J ends lost 0 bases and 5 bases, in that order; junction bases with no gene match: 3. Germline V lookup: CDR1 SGDLS, CDR2 YYNGEE. CDR3 length: 15 amino acids. CDR3 region: CASSVGTGRNEKLFF. CDR3 sequence (DNA): TGTGCCAGCAGCGTAGGGACAGGGAGAAATGAAAAACTGTTTTTT. Filled out from reference TRBV9 and TRBJ1-4, the complete variable domain reads DSGVTQTPKHLITATGQRVTLRCSPRSGDLSVYWYQQSLDQGLQFLIQYYNGEERAKGNILERFSAQQFPDLHSELNLSSLELGDSALYFCASSVGTGRNEKLFFGSGTQLSVL.

The CDR3 region has the DNA TGCGCCAGCAGCTTGGGAAGGGAGGCAGATACGCAGTATTTT. Its protein product is CASSLGREADTQYF. This rearrangement joins TRBV5-1 to TRBJ2-3; TRBD2 might be the D (6 bases). Germline lookup yields CDR1 SGHRS and CDR2 YFSETQ. V was clipped by 0 bases and J by 4 bases, with 9 bases between them. The CDR3 consists of 14 residues.

The chain couples TRBV28 to TRBJ2-5; maybe TRBD1 (5 bases). V dropped 7 bases and J dropped 4 bases, with 16 bases sitting between them. The CDR3 totals 14 residues. CDR1 and CDR2 from the germline V gene are MDHEN and SYDVKM. The CDR3 loop reads CASTEPGSRETQYF. The CDR3 DNA sequence: TGTGCCAGCACTGAACCAGGGTCTCGAGAGACCCAGTACTTC. Full variable domain (rest looked up from reference TRBV28 and TRBJ2-5): DVKVTQSSRYLVKRTGEKVFLECVQDMDHENMFWYRQDPGLGLRLIYFSYDVKMKEKGDIPEGYSVSREKKERFSLILESASTNQTSMYLCASTEPGSRETQYFGPGTRLLVL.

This clone has a single count. This rearrangement joins TRBV7-8 to TRBJ1-5, with TRBD1 identical over 9 bases. This CDR3 has 15 amino acids. With V trimmed by 8 bases and J by 6 bases, 11 bases remained unmatched. Per the germline V gene, CDR1 is SGHVS and CDR2 is FQNEAQ. The CDR3 nucleotides read TGTGCCAGCGGCCCGGGACAGGGAATTTCTCAGCCCCAGCATTTT. This gives the protein CASGPGQGISQPQHF.

This chain connects TRBV7-2 to TRBJ2-7; a possible D gene is TRBD2 (5 bases). The CDR3 covers 13 residues. V was clipped by 8 bases and J by 2 bases, with 13 bases between them. CDR1 and CDR2 (germline): SGHTA, FQGNSA. The CDR3 here is CASLRAVTYEQYF. The CDR3 region has the DNA TGTGCCAGCCTCAGAGCGGTAACCTACGAGCAGTACTTC.

The chain is built from TRBV2 and TRBJ1-1; no definite D call. Germline CDR1 is SNHLY and CDR2 is FYNNEI. The CDR3 extends over 16 amino acids. V gave up 2 bases and J gave up 7 bases, with 20 bases separating them. In DNA, the CDR3 is TGTGCCAGCAGTGAACTTGGCGCAGGTGGGAGTGATGAAGCTTTCTTT. Residues: CASSELGAGGSDEAFF.

The rearrangement joins TRBV4-2 to TRBJ2-3; maybe TRBD2 (8 bases). The CDR3 spans 23 residues. CDR1 is LGHNA, CDR2 YNFKEQ, per germline. Trimming stripped 4 bases from V and 3 bases from J, with 38 bases between. The chain's CDR3 is CASSPEGTASPVEREFGTDTQYF. The DNA for the CDR3 is TGTGCCAGCAGCCCAGAGGGGACAGCTTCTCCGGTAGAGCGGGAGTTTGGGACAGATACGCAGTATTTT.

This rearrangement joins TRBV15 to TRBJ1-3; 9 bases fit TRBD1. The germline gives CDR1 LNHNV, CDR2 YYDKDF (reference sequence). The CDR3 sequence is 18 residues long. The ends lost 3 bases at V and 1 base at J; junction bases unmatched: 10. The CDR3: CATSRGPGQGGSGNTIYF. The CDR3 DNA follows: TGTGCCACCAGCAGGGGACCGGGACAGGGTGGTTCTGGAAACACCATATATTTT.

The chain has TRBV2 and TRBJ2-2; no reliable D call. Looked up from germline, CDR1 is SNHLY and CDR2 is FYNNEI. The CDR3 spans 15 residues. The V end lost 3 bases, the J end lost 5 bases, and 13 bases lay between the germline ends. CDR3 in amino acids: CASSESQAETGELFF. The CDR3 coding sequence is TGTGCCAGCAGTGAGAGTCAGGCGGAAACCGGGGAGCTGTTTTTT.

The chain has TRBV19 and TRBJ2-1; 10 positions agree with TRBD2. The junction had 6 bases not matched to a gene; V was cut back by 7 bases and J by 0 bases. The CDR3 is 16 residues long. Germline lookup yields CDR1 LNHDA and CDR2 SQIVND (reference sequence). The CDR3 region has the DNA TGTGCCAGTATGGGGACTAGCGCGAGCTCCTACAATGAGCAGTTCTTC. Its protein is CASMGTSASSYNEQFF.